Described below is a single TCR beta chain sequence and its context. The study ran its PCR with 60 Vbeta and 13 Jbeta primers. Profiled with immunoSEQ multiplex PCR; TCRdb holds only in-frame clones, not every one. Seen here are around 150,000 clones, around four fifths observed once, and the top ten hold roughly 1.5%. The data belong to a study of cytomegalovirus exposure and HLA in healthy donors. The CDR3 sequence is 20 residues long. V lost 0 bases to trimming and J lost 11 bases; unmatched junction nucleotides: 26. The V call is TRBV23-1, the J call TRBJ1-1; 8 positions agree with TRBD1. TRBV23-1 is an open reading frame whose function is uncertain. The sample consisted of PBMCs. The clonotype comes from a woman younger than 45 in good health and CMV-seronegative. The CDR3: CASSQSVEDRAEKFRDEAFF. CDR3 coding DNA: TGCGCCAGCAGTCAATCGGTCGAGGACAGGGCGGAGAAGTTTAGGGATGAGGCTTTCTTT.